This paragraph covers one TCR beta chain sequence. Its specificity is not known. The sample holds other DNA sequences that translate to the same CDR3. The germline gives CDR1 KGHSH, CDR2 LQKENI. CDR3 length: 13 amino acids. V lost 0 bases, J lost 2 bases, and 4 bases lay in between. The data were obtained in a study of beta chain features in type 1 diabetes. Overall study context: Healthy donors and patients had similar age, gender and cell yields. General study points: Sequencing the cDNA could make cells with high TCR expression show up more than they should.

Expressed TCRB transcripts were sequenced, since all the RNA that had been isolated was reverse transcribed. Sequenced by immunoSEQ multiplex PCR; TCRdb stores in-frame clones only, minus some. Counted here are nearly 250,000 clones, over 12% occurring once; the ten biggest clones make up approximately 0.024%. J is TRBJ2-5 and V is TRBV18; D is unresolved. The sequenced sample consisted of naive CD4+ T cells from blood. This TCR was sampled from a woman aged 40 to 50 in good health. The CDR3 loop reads CASSPPSQETQYF. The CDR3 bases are TGTGCCAGCTCACCACCGTCACAAGAGACCCAGTACTTC.